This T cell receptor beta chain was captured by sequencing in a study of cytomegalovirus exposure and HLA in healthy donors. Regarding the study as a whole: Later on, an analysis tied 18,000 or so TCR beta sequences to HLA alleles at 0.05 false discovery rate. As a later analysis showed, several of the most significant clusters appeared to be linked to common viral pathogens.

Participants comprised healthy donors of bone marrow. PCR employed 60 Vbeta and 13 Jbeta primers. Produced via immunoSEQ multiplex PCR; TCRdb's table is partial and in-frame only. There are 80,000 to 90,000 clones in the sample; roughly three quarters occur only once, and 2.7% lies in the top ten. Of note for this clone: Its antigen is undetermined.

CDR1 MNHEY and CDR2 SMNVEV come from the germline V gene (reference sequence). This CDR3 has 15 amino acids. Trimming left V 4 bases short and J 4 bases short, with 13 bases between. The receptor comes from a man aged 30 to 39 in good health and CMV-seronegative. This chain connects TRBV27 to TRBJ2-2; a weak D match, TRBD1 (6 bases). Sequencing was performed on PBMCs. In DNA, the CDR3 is TGTGCCAGCAGTTGGACAAGACAGGTCACCGGGGAGCTGTTTTTT. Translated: CASSWTRQVTGELFF.